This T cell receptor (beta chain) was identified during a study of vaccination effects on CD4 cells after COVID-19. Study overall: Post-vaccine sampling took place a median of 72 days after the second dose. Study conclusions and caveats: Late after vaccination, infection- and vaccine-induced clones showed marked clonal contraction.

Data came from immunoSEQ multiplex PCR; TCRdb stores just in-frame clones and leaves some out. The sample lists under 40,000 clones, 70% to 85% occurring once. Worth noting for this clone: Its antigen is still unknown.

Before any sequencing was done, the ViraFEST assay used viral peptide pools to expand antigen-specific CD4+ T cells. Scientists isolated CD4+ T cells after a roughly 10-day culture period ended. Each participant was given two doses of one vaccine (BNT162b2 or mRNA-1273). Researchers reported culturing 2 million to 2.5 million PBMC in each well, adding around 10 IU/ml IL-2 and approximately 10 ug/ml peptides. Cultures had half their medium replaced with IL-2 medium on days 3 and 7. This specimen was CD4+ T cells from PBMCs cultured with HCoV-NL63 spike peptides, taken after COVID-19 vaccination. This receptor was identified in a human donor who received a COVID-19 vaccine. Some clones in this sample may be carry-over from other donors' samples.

The CDR3 region is CASSRVGSSNQPQHF. CDR3 bases: TGTGCCAGCTCACGAGTAGGCAGTAGCAATCAGCCCCAGCATTTT. This chain joins TRBV18 and TRBJ1-5; D call uncertain. Trimming removed 4 bases at V and 0 bases at J, with 10 bases between. CDR3 length equals 15 residues. Germline CDR1 is KGHSH and CDR2 is LQKENI.